This record covers a single T cell receptor beta chain. This clonotype was observed many times. No cognate antigen has been identified for it. No base qualities exist here, and no much larger clone lies one base off it. The data were obtained in a study of blood T cells in healthy people across ages (dated by TCRdb to between 2015 and 2017). In the study overall: Template switching captured roughly one uniquely barcoded TCR beta cDNA molecule per two T cells in model experiments. The study measured age-related changes in TCR beta repertoire diversity using deep sequencing normalized with unique cDNA molecular identifiers. The donors were split into four age groups: young (average 16 years), middle-aged (nearly 40), aged (roughly 68) and long-lived (approximately 80). To avoid experimental bias, donors of different ages were spread randomly across the sequencing lanes. Using the same blood draw, the study looked at two additional independent replicas of 1 million unique cDNA reads for two donors, one aged 18 to 30 and the other aged 80 or older.

Donors were roughly 40 systemically healthy Caucasian individuals from Russia aged 6 to 90 years. Each donor gave about 9.8 milliliters of peripheral blood, drawn into EDTA-treated Vacutainer tubes. Ficoll-Paque density-gradient centrifugation was used to isolate PBMCs, with at least 6.5 million per sample. Trizol reagent was used to extract total RNA from the PBMCs, yielding at least 5.5 micrograms per sample. Naive CD45RAhigh/CD27high T cell percentages were measured by flow cytometry on a PBMC aliquot from every donor. Library construction relied on 5' RACE. The data were produced on an Illumina HiSeq 2500. A second roughly 6 to 11 cycle PCR used a sample-barcoded 5' primer and a J-beta primer mix. Each TCR beta cDNA molecule received a unique molecular identifier from a template-switch 5' adaptor carrying 12 random nucleotides. Each sample yielded at least 3 million CDR3-containing paired-end reads. All of the RNA was converted into first-strand cDNA using the Mint cDNA synthesis kit, with a TRBC-specific oligonucleotide serving as the primer. Following uracil-DNA glycosylase treatment, a first 18-cycle PCR with universal primers M1SS and BC2_uni_R was performed on all cDNA. Turning to the authors' computational methods: Normalization of each sample was performed by random selection of 1 million high-quality reads, each carrying a distinct molecular identifier. Instead of being binned into consensus sequences, reads with shared molecular identifiers were discarded. MiTCR, with a Q25 quality threshold and the strictest error-elimination algorithm, was used for CDR3 identification, clonotype clustering and error correction. A nonparametric unseen species model with Euler transformation was used to estimate a lower bound on total TCR beta diversity. The raw public data were reprocessed by TCRdb itself: fastp quality trimming at Q25, MiXCR clonotype calling, in-frame beta chains only. Entries are consolidated by CDR3 protein sequence, retaining the most common genes and DNA. TCRdb's processing, not the study's, gives the V and J calls here. A total of about 400,000 distinct CDR3 sequences appear in this sample, roughly half of them only once. The top ten clonotypes cover around 53% of the sample.

CDR1 and CDR2 were assigned from the germline V gene as SNHLY and FYNNEI. From the cysteine up to the phenylalanine, the CDR3 has a length of 14 residues. Only the CDR3 part of the read is kept: 42 bases, read in frame from the first base. V is cut by 6 bases and J by 1 base, and the space between the germline ends is 13 bases. The paper's findings and limits, for the study overall: A strong correlation was found between observed TCR beta diversity and the percentage of naive T cells measured by flow cytometry. Because the CMV infection status of the donors was unknown, age-related changes in expanded clonotypes may potentially have been confounded. Conclusive comparison of naive and antigen-experienced compartments was prevented by the profiling of bulk unsorted PBMCs. Estimates of total diversity from one million sequenced T cells were regarded as lower bounds and underestimates. Compared with the aged group, more naive CD4+ T cells, fewer expanded clones and increased TCR diversity were shown by the long-lived group, suggesting age selection. As age increased, observed TCR beta diversity per million T cells dropped in a roughly linear way, and a significant reduction was already evident by age 40.

In this chain, TRBV2 is recombined with TRBJ2-7; a tentative D call is TRBD1 (6 bases match). The receptor's source is a man in his 60s in good health. The sequenced sample consisted of blood. The CDR3 protein: CASRDVGQSYEQYF. The DNA is as follows: TGTGCCAGCAGAGACGTTGGACAGTCCTACGAGCAGTACTTC.